The 27 T cell receptor beta chains given below trace back to one sample, sequenced in a study of blood T cells in healthy people across ages. Then a second PCR, running roughly 7 to 11 cycles, was carried out with a sample-barcoded 5' primer and a J-beta primer mix. Using its own MiXCR run on the 5' RACE reads, TCRdb lists one record per CDR3 protein. This sample yields approximately 940,000 distinct CDR3 sequences, of which about 48% are seen a single time; roughly 13% belongs to the top ten. Material: blood. The receptors shown here come from a man between 25 and 39 years old in good health.

With respect to this clonotype: An end of the junction does not agree with germline; a read error may underlie this. This chain joins TRBV25-1 and TRBJ1-6; TRBD1 is a possible D gene (6 bases). Germline V gene lookup returns CDR1 MGHDK and CDR2 SYGVNS. The length of the CDR3 is 14 residues. The CDR3 DNA follows: TGTGTCAGCAGTGATAGAGGACAGCCTGGAGCCCTCCACTTT. Amino acids: CVSSDRGQPGALHF.

This clonotype was seen ten or more times. The chain is built from TRBV25-1 and TRBJ2-3; no clear D. The germline V gene has CDR1 MGHDK and CDR2 SYGVNS. The CDR3 totals 11 residues. Deletions cut 2 bases from V and 9 bases from J, with 6 bases between. The DNA of the CDR3 is TGTGCCAGCAGTGAACCTGGAACGCAGTATTTT. This encodes CASSEPGTQYF. The full variable domain, completed using reference TRBV25-1 and TRBJ2-3, is EADIYQTPRYLVIGTGKKITLECSQTMGHDKMYWYQQDPGMELHLIHYSYGVNSTEKGDLSSESTVSRIRTEHFPLTLESARPSHTSQYLCASSEPGTQYFGPGTRLTVL.

The chain recombines TRBV7-9 with TRBJ2-3; D possibly corresponds to TRBD1 (6 bases). This CDR3 comprises 16 residues. Germline V gene data show CDR1 as SEHNR and CDR2 as FQNEAQ (reference sequence). The germline V and J ends were trimmed by 1 base and 2 bases, with 13 bases remaining between them. CDR3 sequence: CASSLGAQGYTDTQYF. Here the CDR3 DNA reads TGTGCCAGCAGCTTAGGGGCACAGGGTTACACAGATACGCAGTATTTT.

V usage is TRBV4-1 and J usage is TRBJ2-2; 9 nucleotides agree with TRBD2. Germline values: CDR1 MGHRA, CDR2 YSYEKL. V shed 4 bases, J shed 0 bases, and the junction held 3 bases outside the gene matches. This CDR3 is 16 amino acids long. CDR3 sequence (DNA): TGCGCCAGCAGCCCCGTAGCGGGGGCGAACACCGGGGAGCTGTTTTTT. Residues: CASSPVAGANTGELFF.

About this clonotype: A read error may account for a junction end that differs from germline. This rearrangement joins TRBV12-3 or TRBV12-4 to TRBJ2-5; TRBD1 is a possible D gene (6 bases). CDR3 length: 17 amino acids. The chain's CDR3 is CANSFPYRTGLAETQYF. Written as DNA, the CDR3 is TGTGCCAACAGTTTCCCCTACCGTACAGGGTTAGCAGAGACCCAGTACTTC.

The gene calls are TRBV12-3 or TRBV12-4 and TRBJ2-5; D not certain. The CDR3 is made up of 13 amino acids. V was cut by 6 bases and J by 3 bases, with 11 bases left in between. For the CDR3, the DNA is TGTGCCAGCAGGTGGGTCCCGGAAGAGACCCAGTACTTC. As protein: CASRWVPEETQYF.

The chain recombines TRBV6-1 with TRBJ1-2; TRBD1 matches 9 bases. In germline, CDR1 is MNHNS, CDR2 SASEGT. J lost 11 bases, V lost 8 bases, and 6 bases had no gene match. The CDR3 is made up of 11 amino acids. The CDR3 nucleotides read TGTGCCAGCGGGACAGGGAATGAGTACACCTTC. Encoded protein: CASGTGNEYTF.

V usage is TRBV5-1 and J usage is TRBJ1-4; 12 nucleotides agree with TRBD1. Trimming at V came to 2 bases and at J to 4 bases, leaving 6 bases not matched to a gene. The CDR3 is 17 amino acids. From germline, CDR1 is SGHRS and CDR2 YFSETQ. In nucleotides, the CDR3 is TGCGCCAGCAGCTTTGGGACAGGGGGCTCGTATAATGAAAAACTGTTTTTT. Its translation is CASSFGTGGSYNEKLFF. The entire variable domain, with the rest obtained from reference TRBV5-1 and TRBJ1-4, is as follows: KAGVTQTPRYLIKTRGQQVTLSCSPISGHRSVSWYQQTPGQGLQFLFEYFSETQRNKGNFPGRFSGRQFSNSRSEMNVSTLELGDSALYLCASSFGTGGSYNEKLFFGSGTQLSVL.

This clonotype was detected only once. This sequence joins TRBV6-2 or TRBV6-3 and TRBJ1-5; unclear D gene. V gave up 6 bases and J gave up 1 base, with 10 bases separating them. Per germline, CDR1 MNHEY and CDR2 SVGEGT. This CDR3 is built from 14 residues. The CDR3 protein is CASRPSGSNQPQHF. In DNA form, the CDR3 reads TGTGCCAGCAGACCGTCTGGGAGCAATCAGCCCCAGCATTTT.

The chain carries TRBV6-1 and TRBJ2-3; TRBD1 agrees at 7 bases. The CDR3 length is 17 residues. Losses at the gene ends were 6 bases for V and 2 bases for J; bases not matched to a gene: 14. Germline V gene sequence: CDR1 MNHNS, CDR2 SASEGT. The chain's CDR3 is CASRRGRVSSTTDTQYF. The DNA for the CDR3 is TGTGCCAGCAGAAGGGGGCGGGTATCATCGACCACAGATACGCAGTATTTT.

The chain combines TRBV6-6 with TRBJ1-5, with D possibly matching TRBD1 (5 bases). The CDR3 extends over 13 amino acids. From germline, CDR1 is MNHNY and CDR2 SVGAGI (reference sequence). V lost 7 bases to trimming and J lost 5 bases, with 12 bases between them. The DNA of the CDR3 is TGTGCCAGCAACCCGGGGGTTGATCAGCCCCAGCATTTT. This codes for CASNPGVDQPQHF.

This clonotype was counted between two and nine times. The chain joins TRBV5-1 to TRBJ2-5; 9 nucleotides align to TRBD2. The CDR3 contains 18 residues. V was pared by 0 bases and J by 2 bases, with 11 bases of the junction left unmatched. In germline, CDR1 is SGHRS, CDR2 YFSETQ. The chain's CDR3 is CASSLAASGAFPQETQYF. CDR3 bases: TGCGCCAGCAGCTTGGCGGCTAGCGGGGCCTTTCCTCAAGAGACCCAGTACTTC.

This clonotype was recorded a few times. The genes are TRBV5-1 and TRBJ2-6, with 7 bases lining up with TRBD1. With 6 bases clipped from V and 1 base from J, the junction kept 10 bases outside the gene matches. Germline loops: CDR1 SGHRS, CDR2 YFSETQ. CDR3 size: 17 residues. The CDR3 DNA follows: TGCGCCAGCACCCAGACAGGGAGCGAGTCTGGGGCCAACGTCCTGACTTTC. Amino acid sequence: CASTQTGSESGANVLTF.

This clonotype was observed a few times. The chain uses TRBV4-3 and TRBJ2-7; D not resolved. The V gene lost 0 bases and the J gene lost 2 bases, with 8 bases spanning the gap. The CDR3 contains 14 residues. In germline, CDR1 is LGHNA, CDR2 YSLEER. CDR3 coding DNA: TGCGCCAGCAGCCAAGAGGCGGTAACCTACGAGCAGTACTTC. Encoded protein: CASSQEAVTYEQYF.

A few counts support this clonotype. The V gene is TRBV7-9, the J gene TRBJ2-7, with 11 bases fitting TRBD1. The trim removed 5 bases at V and 4 bases at J, leaving 7 bases unmatched. Looked up from germline, CDR1 is SEHNR and CDR2 is FQNEAQ (reference sequence). CDR3 size: 15 residues. CDR3 residues: CASSRHGQGAYEQYF. The CDR3 bases are TGTGCCAGCAGCCGTCATGGACAGGGGGCTTACGAGCAGTACTTC.

The chain uses TRBV20-1 and TRBJ2-4; no clear D gene. CDR1 is DFQATT and CDR2 is SNEGSKA in the germline V gene (reference sequence). Trimming removed 6 bases at V and 2 bases at J, with 17 bases between. The CDR3 runs to 15 residues. The CDR3 nucleotides read TGCAGTGCGGACCTACCAGCGACGACCAAAAACATTCAGTACTTC. Translation gives CSADLPATTKNIQYF.

The count of this clonotype is one. The J gene is TRBJ1-1, the V gene TRBV5-1; tentative D call: TRBD1 (5 bases). CDR1 SGHRS and CDR2 YFSETQ come from the germline V gene. With 0 bases removed from V and 2 bases from J, the gap between germline ends came to 8 bases. The CDR3 extends over 14 amino acids. The CDR3 region has the DNA TGCGCCAGCAGCTTGGTGGGGGACAACACTGAAGCTTTCTTT. It encodes CASSLVGDNTEAFF.

To note about this clonotype: A read error may account for a junction end that differs from germline. This rearrangement joins TRBV6-1 to TRBJ2-1, with TRBD2 as a possible D gene (6 bases). The CDR3 totals 17 residues. Looked up from germline, CDR1 is MNHNS and CDR2 is SASEGT. The DNA of the CDR3 is TGTGCCGGCAGTGCACCACAAGGGAGGACCTCCTACAATGAGCAGTTCTTC. It yields the protein CAGSAPQGRTSYNEQFF.

This rearrangement joins TRBV24-1 to TRBJ2-1; 12 bases line up with TRBD1. Per germline, CDR1 KGHDR and CDR2 SFDVKD. The CDR3 has 15 amino acids. The J segment lost 9 bases and the V segment lost 7 bases, leaving 9 bases of the junction unmatched. The CDR3: CATRTGTGGVGEQFF. The CDR3 coding sequence is TGTGCCACCAGGACCGGGACAGGGGGCGTCGGTGAGCAGTTCTTC.

This chain links TRBV29-1 with TRBJ2-5; 7 bases are a match to TRBD2. This CDR3 comprises 15 residues. The V gene's germline CDR1 is SQVTM and CDR2 ANQGSEA. The V and J ends lost 1 base and 3 bases, in that order; junction bases with no gene match: 8. The CDR3 loop reads CSVEAPGGREETQYF. For the CDR3, the DNA is TGCAGCGTTGAAGCCCCTGGTGGGAGGGAAGAGACCCAGTACTTC.

For the CDR3, the DNA is TGTGCCAGCTCAGCCCAGGGTAGGTACAATGAGCAGTTCTTC. This gives the protein CASSAQGRYNEQFF. This chain links TRBV12-3 or TRBV12-4 with TRBJ2-1; tentatively, D is TRBD1 (5 bases). The CDR3 runs 14 residues. V lost 8 bases and J 4 bases, leaving 15 bases between the germline ends.

The gene calls are TRBV7-3 and TRBJ2-2; D unresolved. Germline V gene data show CDR1 as SGHTA and CDR2 as FQGTGA. CDR3 length: 13 residues. Trimming pared 4 bases from V and 7 bases from J, leaving 10 bases between. The CDR3 DNA follows: TGTGCCAGCAGCTCGGAAGGGTTCGGGGAGCTGTTTTTT. Its translation is CASSSEGFGELFF.

This clonotype was observed a handful of times. V gene TRBV5-4 combines with J gene TRBJ2-6; D may be TRBD1 (6 bases). CDR3 size: 15 residues. V was cut by 2 bases and J by 2 bases, with 8 bases left in between. CDR1 and CDR2 (germline): SGHNT, YYREEE (reference sequence). Here the CDR3 reads CASSLQGTGANVLTF. DNA for the CDR3: TGTGCCAGCAGCTTACAGGGAACTGGGGCCAACGTCCTGACTTTC. Based on the CDR3 plus reference TRBV5-4 and TRBJ2-6, the full variable domain is ETGVTQSPTHLIKTRGQQVTLRCSSQSGHNTVSWYQQALGQGPQFIFQYYREEENGRGNFPPRFSGLQFPNYSSELNVNALELDDSALYLCASSLQGTGANVLTFGAGSRLTVL.

This rearrangement joins TRBV3-1 to TRBJ1-1; 7 bases are shared with TRBD1. Germline V gene data show CDR1 as LGHDT and CDR2 as YNNKEL (reference sequence). The J segment lost 4 bases and the V segment lost 3 bases, leaving 5 bases of the junction unmatched. The CDR3 consists of 14 residues. DNA of the CDR3: TGTGCCAGCAGCCATAACAGGGGCGGCACTGAAGCTTTCTTT. This encodes CASSHNRGGTEAFF.

This clonotype was observed a few times. The rearrangement joins TRBV27 to TRBJ2-7; D unresolved. The germline V gene encodes CDR1 MNHEY and CDR2 SMNVEV (reference sequence). This CDR3 has 16 amino acids. The V gene lost 0 bases and the J gene lost 5 bases, with 17 bases spanning the gap. The CDR3 spells CASSLSPPGWKDEQYF. The CDR3 bases are TGTGCCAGCAGTTTATCTCCCCCCGGGTGGAAAGACGAGCAGTACTTC.

The sample holds a few counts of this clonotype. V usage is TRBV5-4 and J usage is TRBJ2-1, with D uncertain. This CDR3 comprises 14 residues. V gave up 4 bases and J gave up 2 bases, with 10 bases separating them. CDR1 SGHNT and CDR2 YYREEE come from the germline V gene (reference sequence). The CDR3 is CASSTPLTYNEQFF. CDR3 DNA: TGTGCCAGCAGCACACCGTTAACCTACAATGAGCAGTTCTTC.

J is TRBJ2-7 and V is TRBV20-1; the D gene is possibly TRBD2 (5 bases). This CDR3 has 14 residues. The germline V and J ends were trimmed by 0 bases and 4 bases, with 13 bases remaining between them. Germline CDR1 DFQATT, CDR2 SNEGSKA (reference sequence). CDR3 in DNA: TGCAGTGCTAGAGATAGAGACTATTTTTACGAGCAGTACTTC. It encodes CSARDRDYFYEQYF.